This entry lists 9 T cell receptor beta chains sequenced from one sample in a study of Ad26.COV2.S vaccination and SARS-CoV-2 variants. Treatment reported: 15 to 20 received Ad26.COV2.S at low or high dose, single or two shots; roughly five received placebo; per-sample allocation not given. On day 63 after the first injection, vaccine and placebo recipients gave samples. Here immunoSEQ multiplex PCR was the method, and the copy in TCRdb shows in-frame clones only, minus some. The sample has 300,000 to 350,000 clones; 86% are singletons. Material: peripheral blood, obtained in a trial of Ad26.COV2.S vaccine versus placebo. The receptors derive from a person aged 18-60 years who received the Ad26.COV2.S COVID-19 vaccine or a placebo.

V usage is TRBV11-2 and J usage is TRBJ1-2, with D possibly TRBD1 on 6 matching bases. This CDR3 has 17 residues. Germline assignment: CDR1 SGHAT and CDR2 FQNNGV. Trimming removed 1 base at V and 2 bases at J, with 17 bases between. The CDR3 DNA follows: TGTGCCAGCAGCTTAGGATGGGGGGGCGGCCGCAACTATGGCTACACCTTC. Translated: CASSLGWGGGRNYGYTF.

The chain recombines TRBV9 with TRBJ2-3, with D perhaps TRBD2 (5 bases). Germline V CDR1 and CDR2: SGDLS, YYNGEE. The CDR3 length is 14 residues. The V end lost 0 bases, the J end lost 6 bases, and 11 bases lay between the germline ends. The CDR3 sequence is CASSVGLAGDTQYF. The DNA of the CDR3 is TGTGCCAGCAGCGTAGGGCTAGCTGGGGATACGCAGTATTTT.

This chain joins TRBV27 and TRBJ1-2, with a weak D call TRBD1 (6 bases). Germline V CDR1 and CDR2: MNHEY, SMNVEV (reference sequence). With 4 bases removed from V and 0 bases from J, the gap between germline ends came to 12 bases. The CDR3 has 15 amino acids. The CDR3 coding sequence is TGTGCCAGCAGTTCCTACAGGGATCCTAACTATGGCTACACCTTC. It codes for CASSSYRDPNYGYTF.

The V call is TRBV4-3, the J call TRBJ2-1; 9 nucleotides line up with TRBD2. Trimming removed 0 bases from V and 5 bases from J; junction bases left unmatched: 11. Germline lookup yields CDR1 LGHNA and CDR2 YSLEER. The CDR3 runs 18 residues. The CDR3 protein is CASSQDPPGIAGDNEQFF. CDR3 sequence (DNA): TGCGCCAGCAGCCAAGATCCCCCTGGGATAGCGGGGGACAATGAGCAGTTCTTC.

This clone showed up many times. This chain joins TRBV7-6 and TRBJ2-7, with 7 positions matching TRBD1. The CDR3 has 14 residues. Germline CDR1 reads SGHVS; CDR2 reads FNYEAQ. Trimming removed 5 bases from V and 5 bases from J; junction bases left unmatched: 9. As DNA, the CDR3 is TGTGCCAGCAGCACCCGGGACAGTTTTGACGAGCAGTACTTC. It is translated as CASSTRDSFDEQYF.

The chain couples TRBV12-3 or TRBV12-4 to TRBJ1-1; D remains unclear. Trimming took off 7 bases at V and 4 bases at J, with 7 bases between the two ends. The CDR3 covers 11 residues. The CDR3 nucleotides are TGTGCCAGCAAGGGCTCCACTGAAGCTTTCTTT. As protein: CASKGSTEAFF.

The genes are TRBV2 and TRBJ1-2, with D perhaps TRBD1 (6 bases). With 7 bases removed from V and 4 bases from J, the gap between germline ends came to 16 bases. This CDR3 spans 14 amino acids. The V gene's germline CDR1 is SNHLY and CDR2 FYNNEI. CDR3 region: CASTGTRERYGYTF. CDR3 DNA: TGTGCCAGCACTGGGACAAGGGAACGCTATGGCTACACCTTC.

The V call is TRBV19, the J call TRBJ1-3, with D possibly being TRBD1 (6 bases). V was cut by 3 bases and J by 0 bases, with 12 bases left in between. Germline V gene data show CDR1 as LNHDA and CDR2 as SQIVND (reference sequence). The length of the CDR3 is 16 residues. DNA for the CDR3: TGTGCCAGTAGTATCGGACAGAGCCTCTCTGGAAACACCATATATTTT. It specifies CASSIGQSLSGNTIYF.

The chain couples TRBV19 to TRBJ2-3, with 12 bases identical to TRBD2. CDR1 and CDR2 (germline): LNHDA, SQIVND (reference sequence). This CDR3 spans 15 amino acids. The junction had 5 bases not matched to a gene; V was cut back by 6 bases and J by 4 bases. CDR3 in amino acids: CASRGLAGNADTQYF. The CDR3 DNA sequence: TGTGCCAGTAGAGGACTAGCGGGGAACGCAGATACGCAGTATTTT.